This T cell receptor beta chain was identified in a study of T cell responses to AZD1222 COVID-19 vaccine. V shed 3 bases and J shed 2 bases, with 18 bases lying between them. The CDR3 runs to 17 residues. Germline V gene sequence: CDR1 LGHDT, CDR2 YNNKEL (reference sequence). Assay: immunoSEQ multiplex PCR; the TCRdb copy retains only in-frame clones and omits some. The data show around 160,000 clones, more than 70% seen once. A note on this clone: Antigen specificity is unknown.

Whole-study findings and limits: Repertoires were obtained only post-peak T cell response. An increase in Spike-specific TCR breadth and depth was observed after two AZD1222 doses. There were mostly white British donors and more females than males, and clonal diversity was possibly underestimated.

This sample comprised peripheral blood, obtained on day 0 of AZD1222 vaccination. The rearrangement links TRBV3-1 (or the pseudogene TRBV3-2) to TRBJ2-3, with D possibly matching TRBD1 (5 bases). This clonotype was sampled from an adult in good health. CDR3 protein: CASSQESGALNTDTQYF. CDR3 DNA: TGTGCCAGCAGCCAGGAATCTGGGGCATTAAACACAGATACGCAGTATTTT.